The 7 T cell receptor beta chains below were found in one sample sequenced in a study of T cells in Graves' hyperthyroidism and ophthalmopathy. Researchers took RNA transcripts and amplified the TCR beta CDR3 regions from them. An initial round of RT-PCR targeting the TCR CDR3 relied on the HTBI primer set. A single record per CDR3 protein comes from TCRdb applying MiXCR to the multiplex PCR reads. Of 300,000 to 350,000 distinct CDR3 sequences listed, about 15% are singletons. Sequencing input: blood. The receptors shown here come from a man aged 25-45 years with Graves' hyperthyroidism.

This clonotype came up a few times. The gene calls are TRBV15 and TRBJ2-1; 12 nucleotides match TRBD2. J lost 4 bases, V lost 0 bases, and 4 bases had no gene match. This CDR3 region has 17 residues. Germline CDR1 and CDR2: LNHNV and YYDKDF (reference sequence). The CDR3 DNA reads TGTGCCACCAGCAGAGATTCTAGCGGGAGGGAATACAATGAGCAGTTCTTC. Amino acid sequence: CATSRDSSGREYNEQFF.

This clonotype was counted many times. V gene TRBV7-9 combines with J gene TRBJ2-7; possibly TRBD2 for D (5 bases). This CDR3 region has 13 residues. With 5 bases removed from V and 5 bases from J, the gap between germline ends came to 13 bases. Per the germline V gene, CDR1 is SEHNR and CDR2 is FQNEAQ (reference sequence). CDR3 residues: CASSRGLWDEQYF. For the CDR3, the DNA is TGTGCCAGCAGCCGAGGACTCTGGGACGAGCAGTACTTC.

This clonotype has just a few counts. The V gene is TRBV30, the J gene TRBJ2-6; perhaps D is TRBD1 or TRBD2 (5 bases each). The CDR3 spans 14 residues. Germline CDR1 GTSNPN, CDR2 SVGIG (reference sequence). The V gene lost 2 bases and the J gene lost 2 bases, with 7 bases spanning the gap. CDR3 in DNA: TGTGCCTGGAGTATGGGGGCTGGGGCCAACGTCCTGACTTTC. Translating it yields CAWSMGAGANVLTF.

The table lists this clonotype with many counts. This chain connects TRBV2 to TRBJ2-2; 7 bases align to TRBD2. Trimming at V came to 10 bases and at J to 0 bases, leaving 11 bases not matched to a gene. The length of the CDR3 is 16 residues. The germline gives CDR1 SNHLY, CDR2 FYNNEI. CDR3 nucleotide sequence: TGTGCCACCTATAGCGGGCACGAATCGAACACCGGGGAGCTGTTTTTT. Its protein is CATYSGHESNTGELFF.

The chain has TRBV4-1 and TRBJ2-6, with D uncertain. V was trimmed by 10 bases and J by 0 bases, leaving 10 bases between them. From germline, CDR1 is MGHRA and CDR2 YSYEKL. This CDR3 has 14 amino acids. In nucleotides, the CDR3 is TGCGCCAACCTAACCGGCTCTGGGGCCAACGTCCTGACTTTC. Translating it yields CANLTGSGANVLTF.

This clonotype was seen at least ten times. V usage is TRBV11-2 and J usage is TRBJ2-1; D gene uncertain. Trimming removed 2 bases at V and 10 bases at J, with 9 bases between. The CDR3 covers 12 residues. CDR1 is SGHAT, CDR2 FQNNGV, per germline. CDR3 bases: TGTGCCAGCAGCTTAAACAGTGGGGAGCAGTTCTTC. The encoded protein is CASSLNSGEQFF.

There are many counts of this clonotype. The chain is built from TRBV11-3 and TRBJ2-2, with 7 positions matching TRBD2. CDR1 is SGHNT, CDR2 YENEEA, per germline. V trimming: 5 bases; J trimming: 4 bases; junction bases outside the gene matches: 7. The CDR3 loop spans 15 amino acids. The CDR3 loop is CASSIGRSVTGELFF. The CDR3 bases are TGTGCCAGCAGCATCGGGAGGTCGGTCACCGGGGAGCTGTTTTTT. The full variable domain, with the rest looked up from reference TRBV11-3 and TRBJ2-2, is EAGVVQSPRYKIIEKKQPVAFWCNPISGHNTLYWYLQNLGQGPELLIRYENEEAVDDSQLPKDRFSAERLKGVDSTLKIQPAELGDSAVYLCASSIGRSVTGELFFGEGSRLTVL.